The 19 T cell receptor beta chains reported below all come from one sample, sequenced in a study of graft-versus-host responses after intestinal transplantation. Some clones are missing from TCRdb's copy, which holds only in-frame ones; the method was immunoSEQ multiplex PCR. This table holds 12,000 to 15,000 clones, under 35% found once. The material was alloreactive CD4+ T cells from a mixed lymphocyte reaction culture, obtained before intestinal transplant. Subset described: CFSE-low proliferating T cells sorted from approximately 6-day pre-transplant mixed lymphocyte reaction (GvH or HvG direction). The receptor set was obtained from a human patient who received an intestinal transplant.

Regarding this clone: In the same sample, other DNA sequences code for this CDR3. The chain employs TRBV2 and TRBJ2-5; 9 bases agree with TRBD2. After removal of 0 bases from V and 5 bases from J, the junction contained 10 bases not matched to a gene. This CDR3 region has 17 residues. Germline CDR1 is SNHLY and CDR2 is FYNNEI. Here the CDR3 DNA reads TGTGCCAGCAGTGAAGCGCGCGGCGGGAGGGCCGGCGAGACCCAGTACTTC. It encodes CASSEARGGRAGETQYF.

By proportion, this clone is medium-sized. The V and J genes are TRBV6-6 and TRBJ2-3; maybe TRBD1 (5 bases). With 4 bases removed from V and 3 bases from J, the gap between germline ends came to 14 bases. This CDR3 has 15 amino acids. Germline V CDR1 and CDR2: MNHNY, SVGAGI (reference sequence). The CDR3: CASSFRTKRTDTQYF. In DNA form, the CDR3 reads TGTGCCAGCAGTTTTAGGACAAAGAGGACAGATACGCAGTATTTT.

The chain couples TRBV7-3 to TRBJ2-1; either TRBD1 or TRBD2 may supply D (6 bases each). The germline V gene has CDR1 SGHTA and CDR2 FQGTGA. V was pared by 2 bases and J by 9 bases, with 17 bases between. This CDR3 contains 15 residues. CDR3 loop: CASSLSGEVNSEQFF. CDR3 sequence (DNA): TGTGCCAGCAGCTTATCAGGGGAGGTGAATAGTGAGCAGTTCTTC.

The chain is built from TRBV28 and TRBJ1-5; no clear D gene. CDR1 and CDR2 (germline): MDHEN, SYDVKM. Trimming took off 7 bases at V and 3 bases at J, with 7 bases between the two ends. This CDR3 region has 12 residues. The CDR3 DNA follows: TGTGCCAGCAACTATTTCAATCAGCCCCAGCATTTT. Amino acid sequence: CASNYFNQPQHF.

V usage is TRBV7-2 and J usage is TRBJ2-7; 9 bases map to TRBD1. CDR1 is SGHTA and CDR2 is FQGNSA in the germline V gene. The trim removed 5 bases at V and 2 bases at J, leaving 4 bases unmatched. The CDR3 is made up of 14 amino acids. CDR3 in DNA: TGTGCCAGCAGCCTGGACAGGGGAACCTACGAGCAGTACTTC. It translates to CASSLDRGTYEQYF.

This clone was counted between two and nine times. The DNA of the CDR3 is TGTGCCAGTAGTTATGACGGCAAAGTGGGGCAGTTCTTC. It is translated as CASSYDGKVGQFF. This chain links TRBV19 with TRBJ2-1; D gene ambiguous. V dropped 5 bases and J dropped 12 bases, with 17 bases sitting between them. The CDR3 spans 13 residues. In germline, CDR1 is LNHDA, CDR2 SQIVND (reference sequence).

This clone has more than one count but fewer than ten. The V call is TRBV19, the J call TRBJ2-7; D perhaps matches TRBD1 (7 bases). Germline lookup yields CDR1 LNHDA and CDR2 SQIVND (reference sequence). The CDR3 is 15 residues long. The ends were cut back, 5 bases at V and 4 bases at J, with 18 bases in the middle. The DNA of the CDR3 is TGTGCCAGTAGTGCCCCGCGTCCAGGGGGGTACGAGCAGTACTTC. It is translated as CASSAPRPGGYEQYF.

The V and J genes are TRBV30 and TRBJ2-5; D is undetermined. V lost 3 bases to trimming and J lost 5 bases, with 10 bases between them. The CDR3 is made up of 12 amino acids. The V gene's germline CDR1 is GTSNPN and CDR2 SVGIG (reference sequence). The CDR3 loop reads CAWSSTGETQYF. CDR3 DNA: TGTGCCTGGAGCTCCACGGGTGAGACCCAGTACTTC.

This clone was counted between two and nine times. This chain connects TRBV4-2 to TRBJ2-5, with a tentative D call TRBD1 (5 bases). The CDR3 spans 15 residues. V dropped 0 bases and J dropped 2 bases, with 10 bases sitting between them. CDR1 is LGHNA, CDR2 YNFKEQ, per germline. CDR3 DNA: TGTGCCAGCAGCCAAGACAGGGATAGACAAGAGACCCAGTACTTC. Translated, it gives CASSQDRDRQETQYF.

The V call is TRBV6-6, the J call TRBJ2-7, with 10 bases aligning to TRBD2. Germline V CDR1 and CDR2: MNHNY, SVGAGI (reference sequence). Trimming cost V 5 bases and J 4 bases; bases outside gene matches: 8. This CDR3 has 15 residues. The CDR3 nucleotides read TGTGCCAGCAGTGGGTCTAGCGGGAGAATGTACGAGCAGTACTTC. Translating it yields CASSGSSGRMYEQYF.

V is TRBV7-6 and J is TRBJ2-3; no reliable D call. CDR3 size: 16 residues. Germline CDR1 reads SGHVS; CDR2 reads FNYEAQ. Trimming removed 1 base at V and 4 bases at J, with 15 bases between. For the CDR3, the DNA is TGTGCCAGCAGCTTAGGAGTGGGCTGGCAGCCAGATACGCAGTATTTT. This sequence encodes CASSLGVGWQPDTQYF.

This clone came up a few times. V usage is TRBV5-1 and J usage is TRBJ1-4, with a tentative D call TRBD1 (6 bases). The germline CDR1 and CDR2 sequences are SGHRS and YFSETQ. The CDR3 is 14 amino acids. Trimming took off 1 base at V and 8 bases at J, with 12 bases between the two ends. CDR3 amino acids: CASSLTGRGEKLFF. CDR3 DNA sequence: TGCGCCAGCAGCTTGACAGGGAGAGGCGAAAAACTGTTTTTT.

The chain joins TRBV6-6 to TRBJ2-5; the D gene could be TRBD1 or TRBD2 (5 bases each). The tail of the sequence fits TRBJ2-7 better, so the J call may be wrong. The CDR3 extends over 11 amino acids. Germline V lookup: CDR1 MNHNY, CDR2 SVGAGI (reference sequence). As DNA, the CDR3 is TGTGCCAGCGGGACCGGCTACGAGCAGTACTTC. Its translation: CASGTGYEQYF.

The chain carries TRBV28 and TRBJ2-5; D possibly matches TRBD1 or TRBD2 (6 bases each). The last part of the DNA fits TRBJ2-7 better; the J call may be wrong. The CDR3 runs to 15 residues. The V gene's germline CDR1 is MDHEN and CDR2 SYDVKM. The CDR3 DNA reads as TGTGCCAGCAGTCTGGGGGGACTCAGGGGTTACGAGCAGTACTTC. This codes for CASSLGGLRGYEQYF.

This clone was observed a handful of times. V is TRBV6-9 and J is TRBJ2-5, with D possibly TRBD1 on 6 matching bases. V was pared by 3 bases and J by 4 bases, with 6 bases between. Germline V lookup: CDR1 MNHGY, CDR2 SVAAGI. CDR3 length: 12 amino acids. Here the CDR3 reads CASSYRGETQYF. DNA for the CDR3: TGTGCCAGCAGTTACAGGGGAGAGACCCAGTACTTC.

V is TRBV5-1 and J is TRBJ1-4; no clear D. This CDR3 region has 13 residues. CDR1 and CDR2 from the germline V gene are SGHRS and YFSETQ. Between the trimmed V and J ends, which lost 7 bases and 0 bases, there was a span of 7 bases. The CDR3 region has the DNA TGCGCCAGCTCAGGAACAACTAATGAAAAACTGTTTTTT. Translated: CASSGTTNEKLFF.

This sequence joins TRBV6-5 and TRBJ1-1, with D maybe TRBD1 (5 bases). V was trimmed by 5 bases and J by 5 bases, leaving 15 bases between them. Germline lookup yields CDR1 MNHEY and CDR2 SVGAGI. The CDR3 totals 14 residues. The CDR3 nucleotides are TGTGCCAGCAGTAATAACTTCAGGGATACTGAAGCTTTCTTT. Translation gives CASSNNFRDTEAFF.

This clone turned up a few times. This chain links TRBV7-3 with TRBJ1-1, with 7 bases aligning to TRBD1. Germline loops: CDR1 SGHTA, CDR2 FQGTGA. Trimming at V came to 2 bases and at J to 11 bases, leaving 5 bases not matched to a gene. The CDR3 covers 12 residues. In nucleotides, the CDR3 is TGTGCCAGCAGCTTAGCACAGGGGAAGGCTTTCTTT. This codes for CASSLAQGKAFF.

V is TRBV28 and J is TRBJ1-3; D is ambiguous. CDR1 and CDR2 (germline): MDHEN, SYDVKM. The length of the CDR3 is 14 residues. V lost 6 bases, J lost 0 bases, and 9 bases lay in between. As DNA, the CDR3 is TGTGCCAGCAGCAAGTCCCGCTCTGGAAACACCATATATTTT. This codes for CASSKSRSGNTIYF.